The 10 T cell receptor beta chains given below trace back to one sample, sequenced in a study of CD8 T cells in Susac syndrome. An amount of RNA that ranged from 0.5 to 1 ug was reverse transcribed with random hexamers. TCRdb analysed the immunoSEQ multiplex PCR reads with MiXCR anew, one entry per CDR3 protein. The profile shows some 200,000 distinct CDR3 sequences, approximately 95% of them singletons. Sequencing used CD4+ T cells from PBMCs. These receptors were collected from a human donor with Susac syndrome.

The J gene is TRBJ1-1, the V gene TRBV29-1, with 9 nucleotides matching TRBD1. Germline trimming cut 5 bases from V and 3 bases from J; bases unmatched to any gene: 4. Germline V gene lookup returns CDR1 SQVTM and CDR2 ANQGSEA. The CDR3 loop spans 13 amino acids. Written as DNA, the CDR3 is TGCAGCGTTTGGGACAGGGACTACACTGAAGCTTTCTTT. It yields the protein CSVWDRDYTEAFF. Based on the CDR3 plus reference TRBV29-1 and TRBJ1-1, the full variable domain is SAVISQKPSRDICQRGTSLTIQCQVDSQVTMMFWYRQQPGQSLTLIATANQGSEATYESGFVIDKFPISRPNLTFSTLTVSNMSPEDSSIYLCSVWDRDYTEAFFGQGTRLTVV.

The rearrangement links TRBV7-9 to TRBJ2-7; D not certain. The CDR3 sequence is 13 residues long. From germline, CDR1 is SEHNR and CDR2 FQNEAQ (reference sequence). Between the trimmed V and J ends, which lost 7 bases and 6 bases, there was a span of 16 bases. Here the CDR3 reads CASNDPPTGEQYF. CDR3 nucleotide sequence: TGTGCCAGCAACGACCCTCCTACGGGCGAGCAGTACTTC.

This clonotype was detected once. V is TRBV6-8 and J is TRBJ2-1, with D hard to call. V was pared by 2 bases and J by 8 bases, with 7 bases between. The V gene's germline CDR1 is MNHGY and CDR2 SAAAGT. CDR3 length: 12 residues. The CDR3 nucleotides read TGTGCCAGCAGTTACGTGTGGCATGAGCAGTTCTTC. Translating gives CASSYVWHEQFF.

With regard to this clonotype: One end of the junction varies from germline; a read error may be responsible. The chain uses TRBV29-1 and TRBJ2-1; TRBD2 agrees at 10 bases. The CDR3 sequence is 14 residues long. Per germline, CDR1 SQVTM and CDR2 ANQGSEA. The CDR3 here is CSVLRRTSGQTRLF. In nucleotides, the CDR3 is TGCAGCGTCCTCCGTCGGACTAGCGGTCAGACAAGGCTCTTC.

This chain uses TRBV27 with TRBJ1-6; TRBD1 agrees at 11 bases. The CDR3 totals 15 residues. CDR1 and CDR2 (germline): MNHEY, SMNVEV (reference sequence). V gave up 4 bases and J gave up 9 bases; unmatched junction bases: 5. This CDR3 is CASSYGQGAGSPLHF. The CDR3 bases are TGTGCCAGCAGTTACGGACAGGGGGCAGGTTCACCCCTCCACTTT.

This chain uses TRBV4-2 with TRBJ2-2; TRBD2 matches 11 bases. Germline CDR1 and CDR2: LGHNA and YNFKEQ. This CDR3 is 19 amino acids long. With 1 base clipped from V and 0 bases from J, the junction kept 7 bases outside the gene matches. DNA for the CDR3: TGTGCCAGCAGCCAAGTTCGGCTAGCGGGGGGCCCGAACACCGGGGAGCTGTTTTTT. This translates into CASSQVRLAGGPNTGELFF.

The gene calls are TRBV29-1 and TRBJ1-2; D is ambiguous. Germline loops: CDR1 SQVTM, CDR2 ANQGSEA. The CDR3 length is 9 residues. Trimming stripped 1 base from V and 7 bases from J, with 1 base between. CDR3 amino acids: CSVEAGYTF. CDR3 nucleotides: TGCAGCGTTGAAGCTGGCTACACCTTC.

The rearrangement joins TRBV5-1 to TRBJ1-1, with 9 bases matching TRBD1. The germline V gene encodes CDR1 SGHRS and CDR2 YFSETQ. The CDR3 covers 16 residues. The trim removed 3 bases at V and 0 bases at J, leaving 6 bases unmatched. The CDR3 loop is CASSWGTGRMNTEAFF. CDR3 DNA sequence: TGCGCCAGCAGCTGGGGGACAGGGAGAATGAACACTGAAGCTTTCTTT.

Only one count was recorded for this clonotype. This rearrangement joins TRBV5-1 to TRBJ2-1, with a tentative D call TRBD2 (6 bases). CDR3 length: 14 amino acids. V was cut by 4 bases and J by 1 base, with 9 bases left in between. CDR1 and CDR2 from the germline V gene are SGHRS and YFSETQ. CDR3 amino acids: CASSPGESYNEQFF. DNA for the CDR3: TGCGCCAGCAGCCCGGGGGAGTCCTACAATGAGCAGTTCTTC.

V usage is TRBV7-2 and J usage is TRBJ2-2, with 9 bases aligning to TRBD2. V shed 2 bases and J 9 bases; nucleotides not matched to a gene: 7. The CDR3 is 15 residues long. CDR1 is SGHTA and CDR2 is FQGNSA in the germline V gene. The CDR3 reads CASSLPAGGGRELFF. In nucleotides, the CDR3 is TGTGCCAGCAGCTTACCAGCGGGGGGAGGCAGGGAGCTGTTTTTT.